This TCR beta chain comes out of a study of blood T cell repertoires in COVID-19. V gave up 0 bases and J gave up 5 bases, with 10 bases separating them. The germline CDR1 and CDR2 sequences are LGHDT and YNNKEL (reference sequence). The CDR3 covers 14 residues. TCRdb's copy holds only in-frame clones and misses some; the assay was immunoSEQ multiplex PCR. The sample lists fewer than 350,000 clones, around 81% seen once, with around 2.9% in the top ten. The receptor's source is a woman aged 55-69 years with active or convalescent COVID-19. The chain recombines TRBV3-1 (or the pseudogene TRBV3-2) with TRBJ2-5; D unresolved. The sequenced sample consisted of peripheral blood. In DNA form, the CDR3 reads TGTGCCAGCAGCCAAGAGGTGGGCTGGGAGACCCAGTACTTC. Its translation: CASSQEVGWETQYF.